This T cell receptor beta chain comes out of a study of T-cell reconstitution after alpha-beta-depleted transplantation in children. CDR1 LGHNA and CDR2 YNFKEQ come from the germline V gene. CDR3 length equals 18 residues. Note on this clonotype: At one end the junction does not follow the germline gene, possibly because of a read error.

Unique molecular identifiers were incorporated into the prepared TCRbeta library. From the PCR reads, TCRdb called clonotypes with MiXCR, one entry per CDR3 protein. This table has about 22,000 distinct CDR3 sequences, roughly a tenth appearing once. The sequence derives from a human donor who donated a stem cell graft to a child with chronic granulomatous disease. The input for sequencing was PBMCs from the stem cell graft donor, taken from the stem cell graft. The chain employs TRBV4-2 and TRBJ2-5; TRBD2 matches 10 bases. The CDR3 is CAISPGRLAGVLQETQYF. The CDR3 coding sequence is TGTGCCATCAGCCCCGGGCGTCTAGCGGGAGTCCTCCAAGAGACCCAGTACTTC.